This paragraph covers one T cell receptor (beta chain) sequence. Healthy Caucasian individuals from Russia aged about 6 to 90 served as donors. Total RNA extraction produced at least 5.5 micrograms (per sample) for the study. A sample-barcoded 5' primer and a J-beta primer mix were used in a second PCR of about 7 to 12 cycles. One entry per CDR3 protein, called by TCRdb with MiXCR from the 5' RACE reads. The sample yields around 1,800,000 distinct CDR3 sequences, 39% seen once. The data were taken from a study of blood T cells in healthy people across ages. Germline CDR1 KGHDR, CDR2 SFDVKD. This CDR3 comprises 16 residues. V lost 3 bases, J lost 4 bases, and 16 bases lay in between.

This sequence was found in a human donor in good health. The chain combines TRBV24-1 with TRBJ2-3; TRBD2 might be the D (6 bases). The sequenced material came from blood. The CDR3 spells CATSDPGTQRADTQYF. As DNA, the CDR3 is TGTGCCACCAGTGATCCCGGGACTCAGAGAGCAGATACGCAGTATTTT.